This passage covers 9 T cell receptor beta chains from one sample sequenced in a study of blood T cells in healthy people across ages. Together with a sample-barcoded 5' primer, a J-beta primer mix was included in a second PCR lasting 7 to 11 cycles. TCRdb used MiXCR to reprocess the 5' RACE reads, holding one entry per CDR3 protein. The sample records roughly 680,000 distinct CDR3 sequences, about half being singletons. The sequencing input was blood. These receptors all come from a woman aged 55 to 70 in good health.

This clonotype occurred a few times. The rearrangement joins TRBV18 to TRBJ2-5, with D perhaps matching TRBD2 (6 bases). This CDR3 region has 15 residues. The V gene lost 2 bases and the J gene lost 0 bases, with 10 bases spanning the gap. CDR1 and CDR2 (germline): KGHSH, LQKENI. CDR3 in amino acids: CASSPYGGDQETQYF. Here the CDR3 DNA reads TGTGCCAGCTCACCATACGGGGGAGACCAAGAGACCCAGTACTTC. Based on the CDR3 plus reference TRBV18 and TRBJ2-5, the full variable domain is NAGVMQNPRHLVRRRGQEARLRCSPMKGHSHVYWYRQLPEEGLKFMVYLQKENIIDESGMPKERFSAEFPKEGPSILRIQQVVRGDSAAYFCASSPYGGDQETQYFGPGTRLLVL.

V and J are TRBV30 and TRBJ2-3; D is unclear. The V gene's germline CDR1 is GTSNPN and CDR2 SVGIG (reference sequence). Trimming shortened V by 4 bases and J by 0 bases, and 2 bases separated the two germline ends. The CDR3 spans 11 residues. CDR3 loop: CAWTSTDTQYF. CDR3 bases: TGTGCCTGGACTAGCACAGATACGCAGTATTTT.

The chain is built from TRBV2 and TRBJ1-1, with D uncertain. V gave up 6 bases and J gave up 10 bases, with 18 bases separating them. This CDR3 has 13 residues. Germline values: CDR1 SNHLY, CDR2 FYNNEI. CDR3 coding DNA: TGTGCCAGCAGCGACCGGGAGTCAGTCTCAGCTTTCTTT. Amino acids: CASSDRESVSAFF.

This clonotype was observed many times. The CDR3 region has the DNA TGCGCCAGCAGCCAAGAAGCGGGAGTAGCCCAGTACTTC. Its translation: CASSQEAGVAQYF. The genes are TRBV4-3 and TRBJ2-5, with 8 positions matching TRBD2. The CDR3 is 13 residues long. Germline V CDR1 and CDR2: LGHNA, YSLEER. Trimming cost V 0 bases and J 9 bases; bases outside gene matches: 3.

The chain couples TRBV12-3 or TRBV12-4 to TRBJ1-5, with D perhaps matching TRBD1 (5 bases). This CDR3 contains 15 residues. V lost 6 bases and J 2 bases, leaving 14 bases between the germline ends. In nucleotides, the CDR3 is TGTGCCAGCAGGCCAGGGAGGGTAGGCAATCAGCCCCAGCATTTT. The encoded protein is CASRPGRVGNQPQHF.

In this sample, this clonotype turned up a few times. J is TRBJ2-5 and V is TRBV10-3, with D perhaps matching TRBD1 or TRBD2 (5 bases each). CDR3 length: 12 amino acids. Trimming stripped 9 bases from V and 2 bases from J, with 10 bases between. Per germline, CDR1 ENHRY and CDR2 SYGVKD. The CDR3 here is CAMGDLQETQYF. The CDR3 region has the DNA TGTGCCATGGGGGACCTGCAAGAGACCCAGTACTTC.

The chain couples TRBV20-1 to TRBJ2-1, with a tentative D call TRBD2 (6 bases). V lost 0 bases and J 7 bases, leaving 13 bases between the germline ends. This CDR3 comprises 14 residues. Germline CDR1 is DFQATT and CDR2 is SNEGSKA (reference sequence). DNA of the CDR3: TGCAGTGCTAGAGACCCCCGGGCGGGGAATGAGCAGTTCTTC. It is translated as CSARDPRAGNEQFF.

The rearrangement links TRBV28 to TRBJ2-5; D perhaps matches TRBD1 (6 bases). Germline V gene lookup returns CDR1 MDHEN and CDR2 SYDVKM. The length of the CDR3 is 15 residues. V was trimmed by 4 bases and J by 2 bases, leaving 14 bases between them. CDR3 sequence reads: CASSSFGQYQETQYF. The CDR3 nucleotides are TGTGCCAGCAGTTCCTTCGGACAGTATCAAGAGACCCAGTACTTC.

The chain carries TRBV13 and TRBJ2-6; 9 positions match TRBD2. Germline-derived CDR1 and CDR2 are PRHDT and FYEKMQ (reference sequence). Trimming removed 6 bases from V and 2 bases from J; junction bases left unmatched: 2. This CDR3 comprises 15 residues. CDR3 loop: CASRVAGAGANVLTF. The CDR3 DNA sequence: TGTGCCAGCAGAGTAGCGGGAGCTGGGGCCAACGTCCTGACTTTC.